This TCR beta chain was recorded in a study of control samples from healthy donors and cancer patients. The CDR3 has 12 amino acids. Between the trimmed V and J ends, which lost 6 bases and 5 bases, there was a span of 10 bases. The germline gives CDR1 ENHRY, CDR2 SYGVKD. The assay was immunoSEQ multiplex PCR, and TCRdb's table has in-frame clones only and misses some. The sample includes roughly 180,000 clones, more than 85% of them seen just once. The receptor was derived from a woman aged 40 to 55 in good health. The rearrangement joins TRBV10-3 to TRBJ2-5; no reliable D call. The sequenced sample was blood. As DNA, the CDR3 is TGTGCCATCAGCTTAATCGGGGAGACCCAGTACTTC. Its translation: CAISLIGETQYF.